Listed below are T cell receptor beta chains from one sample, sequenced in a study of regulatory T cells in long-lasting Graves disease. Using its own MiXCR run on the multiplex PCR reads, TCRdb lists one record per CDR3 protein. The data contain about 470,000 distinct CDR3 sequences, roughly 20% of them seen just once; the ten biggest clones take up over 7.5%. This specimen was peripheral blood mononuclear cells (PBMCs), taken when the disease was refractory, from a patient treated with antithyroid drugs. Receptors originate from a female donor with Graves disease. CDR3s include the opening cysteine and the closing phenylalanine or tryptophan. The D gene is left open where the match is weak. Rows give clone size only sometimes, using once, few, many, or a class for an expanded clone.

J gene | D gene | V gene | clone size | CDR3 DNA | CDR3 protein
TRBJ1-2 | TRBD1 | TRBV2 | many | TGTGCCAGCAGTGCTGAGGGGGCGCGCTATGGCTACACCTTC | CASSAEGARYGYTF
TRBJ1-5 | . | TRBV12-3/TRBV12-4 | many | TGTGCCAGCAGTCCCGTTGCCGGGGTTCAGCCCCAGCATTTT | CASSPVAGVQPQHF
TRBJ1-1 | . | TRBV2 | many | TGTGCCAGCAGTGAAGACCCCGGGACGGTTGAAGCTTTCTTT | CASSEDPGTVEAFF
TRBJ2-7 | . | TRBV6-1 | few | TGTGCCAGCAGTGAAGATCAGGGTTGGAACGAGCAGTACTTC | CASSEDQGWNEQYF
TRBJ1-3 | . | TRBV29-1 | few | TGCAGCGTTGACGGGGGAGCTGGAAACACCATATATTTT | CSVDGGAGNTIYF
TRBJ2-7 | TRBD2 | TRBV20-1 | few | TGCAGTGCTGAAGAACTAGCGGGAGCGGAAGAGCAGTACTTC | CSAEELAGAEEQYF
TRBJ2-1 | . | TRBV20-1 | . | TGCAGTGCTAGATACGTCCACTTCCCCTACAATGAGCAGTTCTTC | CSARYVHFPYNEQFF
TRBJ2-2 | . | TRBV20-1 | many | TGCAGTGCAGCACTAGTTAGCACCGGGGAGCTGTTTTTT | CSAALVSTGELFF
TRBJ2-3 | . | TRBV20-1 | . | TGCAGTGCTAGTGTTGGGGGGCTGGGAGATACGCAGTATTTT | CSASVGGLGDTQYF
TRBJ1-5 | . | TRBV28 | many | TGTGCCAGCAGTTTGGCCAGGGGCGGCAATCAGCCCCAGCATTTT | CASSLARGGNQPQHF
TRBJ2-5 | TRBD1 | TRBV30 | few | TGTGCCTGGGGGCGTGGGGACAGGGTCCAAGAGACCCAGTACTTC | CAWGRGDRVQETQYF
TRBJ2-1 | . | TRBV6-1 | . | TGTGCCAGCAGCGAAGGCCTTGAGCAGTTCTTC | CASSEGLEQFF
TRBJ1-2 | TRBD1 | TRBV5-1 | many | TGCGCCAGCAGTTTTGGTGGACAGGGAGTTTATGGCTACACCTTC | CASSFGGQGVYGYTF
TRBJ1-4 | . | TRBV15 | many | TGTGCCACCAGCAGTAGGAGGACTAATGAAAAACTGTTTTTT | CATSSRRTNEKLFF
TRBJ2-7 | TRBD1 | TRBV15 | many | TGTGCCACCAGCACAGGTGACAGGGACCGAGGGCAGTACTTC | CATSTGDRDRGQYF
TRBJ2-7 | TRBD2 | TRBV10-3 | many | TGTGCCATCAGTAAACTAGCGGGAGCCTACGAGCAGTACTTC | CAISKLAGAYEQYF
TRBJ1-1 | . | TRBV27 | . | TGTGCCAGCAGTTCCCTAAAGGGGCGCCCAAGGGGAGCTTTCTTT | CASSSLKGRPRGAFF
TRBJ2-5 | TRBD1 | TRBV4-1 | . | TGCGCCAGCAGCCAGAGGCAGACAGGGGCCGAGGAGACCCAGTACTTC | CASSQRQTGAEETQYF
TRBJ1-2 | . | TRBV27 | few | TGTGCCAGCAGTTCCAGAGGCAGGAGGGAGACCTTC | CASSSRGRRETF
TRBJ1-5 | . | TRBV6-2/TRBV6-3 | many | TGTGCCAGCAGTCCCAGAGGATATAGCAATCAGCCCCAGCATTTT | CASSPRGYSNQPQHF
TRBJ1-1 | . | TRBV27 | many | TGTGCCAGCAGTCGGGGGGCGAACACTGAAGCTTTCTTT | CASSRGANTEAFF
TRBJ2-7 | . | TRBV7-3 | many | TGTGCCAGCAGCTTAACAGGGGCAAGGAGCGACGAGCAGTACTTC | CASSLTGARSDEQYF
TRBJ2-5 | TRBD1 | TRBV5-1 | . | TGCGCCAGCAGCTTCCAGGGACAGGGGCAAGAGACCCAGTACTTC | CASSFQGQGQETQYF
TRBJ1-2 | . | TRBV28 | many | TGTGCCAGCAGTAGGGGTAACTATGGCTACACCTTC | CASSRGNYGYTF
TRBJ2-5 | . | TRBV5-1 | . | TGCGCCAGCAGCCAATTTCAAGAGACCCAGTACTTC | CASSQFQETQYF
TRBJ2-7 | . | TRBV12-3/TRBV12-4 | . | TGTGCCAGCAGTTTGCAGTGGTACGAGCAGTACTTC | CASSLQWYEQYF
TRBJ2-3 | . | TRBV30 | . | TGTGCCTGGAGCGCACAGGGAGGAACGCAGTATTTT | CAWSAQGGTQYF
TRBJ1-2 | . | TRBV29-1 | many | TGCAGCGTTGATAAGGTTGGAGGCTACACCTTC | CSVDKVGGYTF
TRBJ2-7 | . | TRBV20-1 | . | TGCAGTGCTAGTACCCGGGAGCAGTACTTC | CSASTREQYF
TRBJ1-1 | . | TRBV3-1 | few | TGTGCCAGCAGCCAAGATTTGGTCCAGAGAACTGAAGCTTTCTTT | CASSQDLVQRTEAFF
TRBJ2-7 | . | TRBV27 | many | TGTGCCAGCAGTTTAGGCGCCGGATATGGGGAGCAGTACTTC | CASSLGAGYGEQYF